This paragraph covers one T cell receptor beta chain sequence. No antigen is known for it. No much larger clonotype is one base removed from it; base qualities were not supplied. In the same sample, other DNA sequences code for this CDR3. Counted from cysteine to phenylalanine, this CDR3 has 14 amino acids. Only the CDR3 DNA is retained, 42 bases long and in frame from the first base. Trimming accounts for 2 bases at V and 4 bases at J, while the number of junction bases matched to no gene is 5. The germline V gene encodes CDR1 MNHNS and CDR2 SASEGT. Libraries were made using the immunoSEQ multiplex PCR assay. For the multiplex PCR, a mixture combining 60 forward primers for TCR Vbeta segments and 13 reverse primers for TCR Jbeta segments was used. The CDR3 region of rearranged TCR beta genes was amplified from genomic DNA by a multiplex PCR assay. Amplified TCR beta libraries were sequenced as 87-base-pair reads on the Illumina HiSeq System. The study's processing was this. A later analysis counted about 80 million unique TCR beta chains across the 666 repertoires, and 9.5 million to 11 million of these chains were shared by at least two donors. To remove PCR and sequencing errors, raw reads were error-corrected and collapsed into unique sequences using a nearest-neighbor algorithm that merged closely related sequences. V, D and J gene segments were assigned by aligning CDR3 sequences to IMGT reference sequences. For a sequence to be retained, at least a six-nucleotide match to both a V gene segment and a J gene segment was required. Rearrangements were called productive when the CDR3 lacked stop codons and stayed in frame with V and J; all others were non-productive. Following IMGT convention, CDR3 was defined as the stretch from the second conserved V-encoded cysteine up to the conserved J-encoded phenylalanine. Sequences without an unambiguous match to a single V gene segment were excluded from the earlier analysis of 450 to 750 of the donors. In an earlier analysis of around 590 of the donors, a V segment was called functional when productive rearrangements were above 56.7%, and segregating when the standard deviation between donors exceeded 5%. A statistical classification framework was built to diagnose cytomegalovirus status from the catalog of TCR beta chain sequences. A later analysis assigned V and J genes by comparing TCR nucleotide sequences with IMGT/GENE-DB human TR gene sequences. The TCRdist pipeline was used in a later analysis to assign CDR3 sequences and most-parsimonious VDJ recombination scenarios. In a later analysis, every TCR beta chain was defined by the combination of its CDR3 amino acid sequence and its V-gene family, and reads without a unique V-gene family were dropped. A later analysis removed several hundred highly shared, low-generation-probability nucleotide sequences to deal with suspected cross-contamination and a sequencing artifact. In a later analysis, a clonal expansion index was calculated for each public chain from normalized within-repertoire ranks of inferred template counts. A later analysis computed generation probabilities with a VDJ recombination model fitted to out-of-frame rearrangements, and checked the results against IGoR. A later analysis scored TCR-TCR, TCR-HLA and TCR-CMV co-occurrence with hypergeometric tests, applying a repertoire-size bias correction to TCR pairs. False discovery rates were estimated in a later analysis by permuting HLA or CMV assignments 20 times. In a later analysis, co-occurring TCRs were grouped with DBSCAN, and TCRdist sequence similarity was added when clustering was performed within HLA-allele-positive subsets. Repertoires with fewer than 30,000 or more than 120,000 public chains, plus five repertoires with anomalous nucleotide sharing, were excluded from co-occurrence clustering. TCRdb took this table from immuneACCESS and kept in-frame rearrangements with V and J called. Such tables lack part of the clones; where checked against another copy, unresolved V genes explain under half of the gap, and the rest is unexplained. V and J calls and clone size are as listed in that table; D and trimming were resolved from the DNA. For this sample there are fewer than 150,000 clones; 73% appear just once. 4.1% of the sample rests with the top ten.

The entry originates in a study of cytomegalovirus exposure and HLA in healthy donors (TCRdb year 2017). About the investigation overall: In an earlier analysis of 587 of the donors, approximately 300 Gb of sequence data and 90 million to 130 million unique TCR beta sequences from 180 million or so T cells were reported. An early release covering roughly 640 HLA-typed donors comprised approximately 300 gigabases of sequencing data and around 80 million unique TCR sequences. Of the approximately 400 genotyped donors, about 80% fell in the genetic ancestry cluster associated with self-reported Caucasian donors. The study was designed to test whether signatures of past pathogen exposure could be identified by cataloging public T cell receptors. The T cell repertoires of under 700 subjects were profiled by immunosequencing and related to cytomegalovirus serostatus. Along with the roughly 700-subject first cohort, a separate validation cohort of about 110 different subjects was used. To predict cytomegalovirus infection status, the study brought together high-throughput TCR immunosequencing, statistical association of individual TCRs with disease status, and machine learning. A later analysis re-examined previously published TCR beta repertoires from roughly 650 donors and added high-resolution HLA genotyping to investigate patterns of TCR occurrence. Rather than drawing on any new phenotypic data, the later analysis identified candidate immune exposures from TCR beta sequences and the way those sequences occurred across donors. An earlier analysis of roughly 600 of the donors used high-throughput TCR beta sequencing to judge whether each TCR beta V gene segment behaved as functional or pseudogenic. Donor age, sex, ethnicity and CMV serostatus were compiled together with the repertoire data. A later genetic analysis took genome-wide SNP genotypes for about three fifths of the 666 donors and used that subset as a discovery cohort. All discovery cohort repertoires had been generated on a single sequencing platform. HLA typing included class I and class II loci at four-digit resolution. The number of typed donors differed by locus: roughly 629-640 for A, B, C, DRB1 and DQB1; 522 for DQA1; 606 for DPA1; and about 450 for DPB1. Because of strong linkage in the cohort, a few DR-DQ haplotypes were treated as single units for association and clustering. Across around 400 genotyped donors of the cohort, an average of approximately 220,000 unique TCR beta nucleotide sequences per donor were sequenced, and roughly a sixth of those sequences were non-productive. What the research found in general, with its limitations: The cohort was sequenced for TCR beta chains only, and without alpha or paired-chain data the features that could be detected were limited. In vitro tests confirmed that a few of the cytomegalovirus-associated TCR beta chains recognize cytomegalovirus antigens. Across donors, most TCR sequences were observed very rarely, whereas some public TCRs were present in many individuals. In the study, approximately 160 TCR beta chains were listed as associated with cytomegalovirus. Because HLA typing was missing for some donors at each locus, association tests included only the typed subset. The classifier was reported to diagnose cytomegalovirus status with high specificity and sensitivity in both the original cohort and the validation cohort. A later genetic analysis associated a missense DCLRE1C variant with V-gene and J-gene trimming of TCR beta chains, and an independent cohort replicated the association. A later analysis reported that several top co-occurrence clusters appeared linked to parvovirus B19, influenza, CMV and Epstein-Barr virus. A later analysis found that most CMV-associated TCR beta chains appeared HLA-restricted, with HLA associations seemingly driven largely by CMV exposure. A later analysis found that TCR association rates varied across HLA loci, with DRB1 alleles showing the most associated TCRs and HLA-C alleles the fewest. A cluster of highly shared sequence variants was judged likely to represent a technical artifact of the sequencing pipeline. About 17 rarely observed V segments, including chromosome 9 orphons, were excluded from the earlier analysis of about 600 of the donors because counts were too low. The presence/absence analyses assumed that sequencing depth was roughly uniform across donors, and that assumption may not be true. For the cohort, immune exposure information was limited to CMV serostatus. Broadly in line with IMGT annotations, most TCR beta V segments showed up in productive rearrangements about 87% or about 30% of the time in an earlier analysis of several hundred of the donors. The authors suggested that the approach could potentially be generalized to other disease states and immunological phenotypes. At a false discovery rate of 0.05, a later analysis linked under 20,000 TCR beta sequences to specific HLA alleles. Correlated functional status among segregating V segments might reflect linkage disequilibrium, but an unknown experimental factor could not be ruled out. Because the 87-base-pair reads could not distinguish some IMGT-functional V segments, including TRBV6-2 and TRBV6-3, those segments were excluded. A further reported finding was that TCR beta sequences accurately predicted the HLA-A and HLA-B alleles for most subjects in the first cohort. In a later analysis, HLA-associated TCR beta chains showed more clonal expansion and lower generation probabilities than non-associated chains that were equally common. A later genetic analysis reported fewer N-insertions in productive TCRs among donors in an Asian-associated ancestry cluster than the approximately 700-donor mean. Assigning TCR associations to individual alleles was difficult when HLA alleles, especially DR and DQ, strongly co-occurred.

The cohort comprised hundreds of healthy bone marrow donors. At the time of sampling, all cohort members were nominally healthy, though unrecorded immune exposures were likely present. The donor was CMV seronegative and was included in the group of hundreds of seronegative cohort members. A peripheral blood sample was collected from each donor, and TCR beta sequencing was performed on peripheral blood mononuclear cells. The Qiagen DNeasy Blood Extraction Kit was used to extract genomic DNA from the blood cell samples. This receptor was obtained from a woman between 40 and 55 years old in good health and CMV-seronegative. The sample consisted of PBMCs. The rearranged segments are TRBV6-1 and TRBJ2-7; the central 7 bases match TRBD2. The encoded CDR3 is CASSESGNLYEQYF. The nucleotide sequence is TGTGCCAGCAGTGAAAGCGGGAACCTTTACGAGCAGTACTTC.